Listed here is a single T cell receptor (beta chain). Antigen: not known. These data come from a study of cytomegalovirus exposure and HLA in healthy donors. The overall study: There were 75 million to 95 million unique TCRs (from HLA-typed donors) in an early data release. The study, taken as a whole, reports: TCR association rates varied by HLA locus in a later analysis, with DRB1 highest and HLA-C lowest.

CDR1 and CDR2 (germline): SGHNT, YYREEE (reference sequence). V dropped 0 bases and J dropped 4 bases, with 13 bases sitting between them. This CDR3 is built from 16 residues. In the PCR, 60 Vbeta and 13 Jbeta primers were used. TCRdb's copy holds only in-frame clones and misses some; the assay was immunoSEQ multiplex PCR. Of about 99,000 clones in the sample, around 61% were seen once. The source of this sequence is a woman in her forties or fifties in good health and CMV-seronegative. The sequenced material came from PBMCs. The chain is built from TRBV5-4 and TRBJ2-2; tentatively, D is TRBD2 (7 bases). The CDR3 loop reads CASSLDRGGGTGELFF. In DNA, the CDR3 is TGTGCCAGCAGCTTGGATCGGGGAGGGGGCACCGGGGAGCTGTTTTTT.